The present T cell receptor beta chain was sequenced within a study of Tregs in tolerant kidney transplant recipients. This CDR3 has 14 residues. The J segment lost 6 bases and the V segment lost 5 bases, leaving 5 bases of the junction unmatched. Looked up from germline, CDR1 is SQVTM and CDR2 is ANQGSEA. General study points: Some patients' samples used different primers over time, so nucleotide sequences weren't comparable.

CD4+CD25+CD127- Tregs, CD4+CD25- non-Tregs, CD4 and CD8 cells were sorted. An overnight rest at 37°C with 200 IU/ml IL-2 preceded regulatory T cell sorting from thawed PBMCs. Comment on this clone: What it binds is not known.

Method: immunoSEQ multiplex PCR; TCRdb's copy keeps in-frame clones and lacks some. The top ten hold 0.3% to 0.4% of the sample, which has 55,000 to 80,000 clones, roughly 98% seen once. This receptor was taken from a human donor who received a combined kidney and bone marrow transplant. This sequence joins TRBV29-1 and TRBJ2-1, with 12 bases aligning to TRBD2. The sequencing here drew on Tregs from blood, taken before the transplant. The CDR3 region has the DNA TGCAGCGTTCGGACTAGCGGGGTGGTCAATGAGCAGTTCTTC. The encoded protein is CSVRTSGVVNEQFF.